This TCR beta chain was retrieved from a study of blood T cells in healthy people across ages. Study-level results: Naive T cell percentage and TCR beta diversity correlated strongly.

V lost 6 bases, J lost 11 bases, and 22 bases stayed unmatched. Germline CDR1 is MNHNS and CDR2 is SASEGT. The CDR3 extends over 17 amino acids. Points on this clonotype: The antigen is undetermined.

Then a second PCR, running roughly 6 to 11 cycles, was carried out with a sample-barcoded 5' primer and a J-beta primer mix. MiXCR was run by TCRdb on the 5' RACE reads, yielding one entry per CDR3 protein. In the table there are about 770,000 distinct CDR3 sequences, 40% to 50% of which are singletons. The sample consisted of blood. The clonotype originates from a man in his 60s in good health. The chain links TRBV6-1 to TRBJ2-5; 9 positions match TRBD2. This chain's CDR3 is CASSPMYLAGTANEQYF. The CDR3 nucleotides are TGTGCCAGCAGCCCTATGTATCTAGCGGGGACCGCCAATGAGCAGTACTTC.